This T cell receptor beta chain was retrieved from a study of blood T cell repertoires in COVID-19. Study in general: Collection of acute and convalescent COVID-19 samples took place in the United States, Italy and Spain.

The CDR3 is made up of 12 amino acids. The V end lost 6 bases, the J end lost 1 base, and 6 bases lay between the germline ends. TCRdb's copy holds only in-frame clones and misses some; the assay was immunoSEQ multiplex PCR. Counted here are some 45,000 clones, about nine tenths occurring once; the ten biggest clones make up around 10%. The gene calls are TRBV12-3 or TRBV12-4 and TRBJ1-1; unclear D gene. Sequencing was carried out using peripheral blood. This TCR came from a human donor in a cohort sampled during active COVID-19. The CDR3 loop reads CASRLKNTEAFF. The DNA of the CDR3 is TGTGCCAGCAGACTCAAGAACACTGAAGCTTTCTTT.